These T cell receptor beta chains were read from a single sample in a study of OX40 agonist ivuxolimab in advanced cancers. Here immunoSEQ multiplex PCR was the method, and the copy in TCRdb shows in-frame clones only, minus some. Among more than 95,000 clones listed, around 90% were seen once. The specimen comprised CD4+ or CD8+ T cells sorted from blood, sampled in a trial of the OX40 agonist ivuxolimab. The source of these receptors is an adult with an advanced solid tumor such as melanoma, head and neck, liver or kidney cancer. Each CDR3 is given with its conserved first and last residue. The order of the fields is J gene, D gene, V gene, clone size, CDR3 DNA, CDR3 protein. A D gene is named only where the DNA matches it firmly. Some rows have no size entry. The others give once, few or many, or a class for an expanded clone.

>TRBJ1-5|.|TRBV18|few
TGTGCCAGCTCACAGGGTCGGGGGGACAATCAGCCCCAGCATTTT
CASSQGRGDNQPQHF
>TRBJ2-3|.|TRBV18|.
TGTGCCAGCTCACCCCCGGAGGGAGATACGCAGTATTTT
CASSPPEGDTQYF
>TRBJ1-6|.|TRBV6-6|once
TGTGCCAGCACTCGCTTTAGCTCCTATAATTCACCCCTCCACTTT
CASTRFSSYNSPLHF
>TRBJ1-3|.|TRBV7-2|.
TGTGCCAGCAGCTTCGGACAGGGAAACACCATATATTTT
CASSFGQGNTIYF
>TRBJ2-2|.|TRBV9|once
TGTGCCAGCAGCATAACCCCGGTGTCGGACGCAGGGGCCGGGGAGCTGTTTTTT
CASSITPVSDAGAGELFF
>TRBJ2-1|TRBD1|TRBV15|once
TGTGCCACCAGCTCCCGGGACAGCTACAATGAGCAGTTCTTC
CATSSRDSYNEQFF
>TRBJ2-7|.|TRBV30|.
TGTGCCTGGGGTACGGGGGCATACGAGCAGTACTTC
CAWGTGAYEQYF
>TRBJ1-2|TRBD1|TRBV10-3|.
TGTGCCATCAGCCAGGGGGCTTATGGCTACACCTTC
CAISQGAYGYTF
>TRBJ2-2|TRBD1|TRBV18|.
TGTGCCAGCTCCCCCCCAGGGGGAAGAACCGGGGAGCTGTTTTTT
CASSPPGGRTGELFF
>TRBJ2-1|.|TRBV4-3|.
TGCGCCAGTTTCTTGCGGCCAGCCGAGGGGCTGGGCTACAATGAGCAGTTCTTC
CASFLRPAEGLGYNEQFF
>TRBJ1-1|.|TRBV9|.
TGTGCCAGCAGCGTTCTACAGGGAGCGAACACTGAAGCTTTCTTT
CASSVLQGANTEAFF
>TRBJ2-3|TRBD2|TRBV7-2|few
TGTGCCAGCACCTCAACTGGGACTAGCGGGGGGGCCCGAGATACGCAGTATTTT
CASTSTGTSGGARDTQYF
>TRBJ2-3|.|TRBV6-4|.
TGTGCCAGCAGTGACTCGGGCGGCACAGATACGCAGTATTTT
CASSDSGGTDTQYF
>TRBJ2-6|.|TRBV6-5|.
TGTGCCAGCAGTTGGGCTGATTCTGGGGCCAACGTCCTGACTTTC
CASSWADSGANVLTF
>TRBJ2-4|.|TRBV28|.
TGTGCCAGCAGCCTAAGGGGGTTGGGAGCCAAAAACATTCAGTACTTC
CASSLRGLGAKNIQYF
>TRBJ2-7|TRBD1|TRBV6-1|.
TGTGCCAGCAGGGATTTGGGACAGGGGTTCTACGAGCAGTACTTC
CASRDLGQGFYEQYF
>TRBJ1-6|.|TRBV15|.
TGTGCCACCAGCAGAGATGTCACTAGCTCCTATAATTCACCCCTCCACTTT
CATSRDVTSSYNSPLHF
>TRBJ2-2|TRBD1|TRBV19|.
TGTGCCAGTAGTGGAATGACAGGGGATAGGGGGGAGCTGTTTTTT
CASSGMTGDRGELFF
>TRBJ2-7|.|TRBV29-1|.
TGCAGCGTTGGACCAGGGGATTACGAGCAGTACTTC
CSVGPGDYEQYF
>TRBJ1-3|.|TRBV6-1|.
TGTGCCAGCAGTGAGGGTCAGGGGAACTGGAGAAACACCATATATTTT
CASSEGQGNWRNTIYF
>TRBJ2-2|TRBD2|TRBV27|.
TGTGCCAGCAGTCCCCACGGGGGGGCCAAAACCGGGGAGCTGTTTTTT
CASSPHGGAKTGELFF
>TRBJ2-1|.|TRBV14|.
TGTGCCAGCAGCCCGGGTCGGAGTTTGCATAATGAGCAGTTCTTC
CASSPGRSLHNEQFF
>TRBJ2-2|TRBD1|TRBV5-1|.
TGCGCCAGCAGCTCTCCAGGGGGCGCGGGCACCGGGGAGCTGTTTTTT
CASSSPGGAGTGELFF
>TRBJ1-4|.|TRBV2|.
TGTGCCAGCAGTGGACGGGGGTATAATGAAAAACTGTTTTTT
CASSGRGYNEKLFF
>TRBJ1-2|.|TRBV6-6|.
TGTGCCAGCAGAGGGGAAGGGAGGAACTATGGCTACACCTTC
CASRGEGRNYGYTF
>TRBJ2-3|.|TRBV19|.
TGTGCCAGTAGTATGCAGGGATTGCAAGATACGCAGTATTTT
CASSMQGLQDTQYF
>TRBJ1-5|.|TRBV4-3|.
TGCGCCAGCAGCCAAGGATTATTGCAGCCCCAGCATTTT
CASSQGLLQPQHF
>TRBJ2-5|.|TRBV7-2|.
TGTGCCAGCAGCTTAGGGGGCAGCAACATCCAAGAGACCCAGTACTTC
CASSLGGSNIQETQYF
>TRBJ1-4|TRBD1|TRBV6-5|once
TGTGCCAGCAGCCGGACAGGGGTGTTGGAAAAACTGTTTTTT
CASSRTGVLEKLFF
>TRBJ1-1|.|TRBV2|.
TGTGCCAGCAGCGCAGAGAACACTGAAGCTTTCTTT
CASSAENTEAFF
>TRBJ2-6|.|TRBV18|.
TGTGCCAGCTCACCACCGGGTTCTGGGGCCAACGTCCTGACTTTC
CASSPPGSGANVLTF
>TRBJ2-3|TRBD2|TRBV5-4|.
TGTGCCAGCAGCCTGCTAGCGGGGGCCCGTGATACGCAGTATTTT
CASSLLAGARDTQYF
>TRBJ2-2|.|TRBV5-1|.
TGCGCCAGCAGCTTGGGGGGACCAGCCCTCGCCGGGGAGCTGTTTTTT
CASSLGGPALAGELFF
>TRBJ2-2|.|TRBV10-1|.
TGCGCCAGCAGGCCGGGGGCGAACACCGGGGAGCTGTTTTTT
CASRPGANTGELFF
>TRBJ2-5|.|TRBV7-2|.
TGTGCCAGCAGCTTAGGCAGGGAGACCCAGTACTTC
CASSLGRETQYF
>TRBJ2-1|TRBD2|TRBV9|.
TGTGCCAGCAGCGTTTCCCCGGGACTAGGGGGTGATGAGCAGTTCTTC
CASSVSPGLGGDEQFF
>TRBJ1-5|TRBD1|TRBV5-1|.
TGCGCCAGCAGCTTGATGACAGGGGATCAGCCCCAGCATTTT
CASSLMTGDQPQHF
>TRBJ1-3|.|TRBV28|.
TGTGCCAGCAGTCCGCGGAGGGCTGGAAACACCATATATTTT
CASSPRRAGNTIYF
>TRBJ1-6|.|TRBV6-5|.
TGTGCCAGCAGTTACGTGGTACTCGGGAATTCACCCCTCCACTTT
CASSYVVLGNSPLHF
>TRBJ1-2|.|TRBV10-3|.
TGTGCCTCCCGAAATGACGGGTCCTTAGCGGGCGGCTACACCTTC
CASRNDGSLAGGYTF
>TRBJ1-2|.|TRBV5-4|.
TGTGCCAGCAGCTTGACCCAAGGAGGGCTGGGTGGCTACACCTTC
CASSLTQGGLGGYTF
>TRBJ1-2|.|TRBV6-5|.
TGTGCCAGCAGTTGGGGGCGCTCTAACTATGGCTACACCTTC
CASSWGRSNYGYTF
>TRBJ2-5|.|TRBV5-1|.
TGCGCCAGCAGCTTGGCGAGTGTCCAAGAGACCCAGTACTTC
CASSLASVQETQYF
>TRBJ2-6|.|TRBV13|.
TGTGCCAGCAGCAAGGACTTCTCTGGGGCCAACGTCCTGACTTTC
CASSKDFSGANVLTF
>TRBJ1-2|TRBD1|TRBV6-5|.
TGTGCCAGCAGTTACTCGAACAGGGGGCAGGTTGGCTACACCTTC
CASSYSNRGQVGYTF
>TRBJ2-5|.|TRBV4-2|.
TGTGCCAGCAGCCAAGGGAGGGGGGACCCGAGGGGGACCCAGTACTTC
CASSQGRGDPRGTQYF
>TRBJ1-2|.|TRBV28|.
TGTGCCACCAAAACCTCGACAACTAACTATGGCTACACCTTC
CATKTSTTNYGYTF
>TRBJ1-6|TRBD1|TRBV7-6|.
TGTGTCAGCAGCCAAGACAGGGGTGGAAATTCACCCCTCCACTTT
CVSSQDRGGNSPLHF
>TRBJ1-2|.|TRBV14|.
TGTGCCAGCAGCCAAGAGGGGAGATACGGGTATGGCTACACCTTC
CASSQEGRYGYGYTF
>TRBJ2-2|.|TRBV7-9|.
TGTGCCAGCAGCTTAGCGAACCCCGGGGAGCTGTTTTTT
CASSLANPGELFF
>TRBJ2-1|TRBD2|TRBV28|.
TGTGCCAGCAGTTCCTCACTAGCGGGGGGATACAATGAGCAGTTCTTC
CASSSSLAGGYNEQFF
>TRBJ2-5|.|TRBV10-3|.
TGTGCCATCGGACAGAGAGATTACCAAGAGACCCAGTACTTC
CAIGQRDYQETQYF
>TRBJ2-1|TRBD2|TRBV7-8|.
TGTGCCAGCAGCCCATTCTCACTAGCGGGGGTCTACAATGAGCAGTTCTTC
CASSPFSLAGVYNEQFF
>TRBJ1-4|.|TRBV4-2|.
TGTGCCAGCAGCCCGTCGGAGGGCGAAAAACTGTTTTTT
CASSPSEGEKLFF
>TRBJ2-4|.|TRBV7-9|few
TGTGCCAGCACCCCCCCCATTGGAGACATTCAGTACTTC
CASTPPIGDIQYF